This T cell receptor beta chain was captured by sequencing in a study of regulatory T cells in long-lasting Graves disease. Whole-study context: Over-5-year antithyroid drug use with positive TSH receptor antibodies defined persistent Graves' disease in the study. Findings and limits, study-wide: Less diverse TCR repertoires were seen in persistent Graves' patients than in newly diagnosed ones. Patients with persistent disease showed a bias toward TRBV28, TRBJ1-2 and TRBJ2-5.

This clonotype was observed a few times. Its antigen is unidentified. The CDR3 is made up of 14 amino acids. Trimming took off 2 bases at V and 2 bases at J, with 9 bases between the two ends. Germline V gene lookup returns CDR1 MNHEY and CDR2 SVGAGI. Arm-PCR with iRepertoire HTBI primers amplified the CDR3 regions for these TCR beta libraries. TCRdb reprocessed the multiplex PCR reads with MiXCR, giving one entry per CDR3 protein. In the table there are around 510,000 distinct CDR3 sequences, roughly 20% of which are singletons. As to time point: persistent/refractory GD, antithyroid drugs over 5 years with positive TRAb. PBMCs were the source of the RNA used for TCR sequencing.

The chain has TRBV6-5 and TRBJ1-2; a possible D gene is TRBD1 (5 bases). The TCR comes from a female donor with Graves disease. The material sequenced was peripheral blood mononuclear cells (PBMCs), taken when the disease was refractory, from a patient treated with antithyroid drugs. The CDR3 sequence is CASSYGGANYGYTF. In DNA, the CDR3 is TGTGCCAGCAGTTACGGGGGAGCCAACTATGGCTACACCTTC.